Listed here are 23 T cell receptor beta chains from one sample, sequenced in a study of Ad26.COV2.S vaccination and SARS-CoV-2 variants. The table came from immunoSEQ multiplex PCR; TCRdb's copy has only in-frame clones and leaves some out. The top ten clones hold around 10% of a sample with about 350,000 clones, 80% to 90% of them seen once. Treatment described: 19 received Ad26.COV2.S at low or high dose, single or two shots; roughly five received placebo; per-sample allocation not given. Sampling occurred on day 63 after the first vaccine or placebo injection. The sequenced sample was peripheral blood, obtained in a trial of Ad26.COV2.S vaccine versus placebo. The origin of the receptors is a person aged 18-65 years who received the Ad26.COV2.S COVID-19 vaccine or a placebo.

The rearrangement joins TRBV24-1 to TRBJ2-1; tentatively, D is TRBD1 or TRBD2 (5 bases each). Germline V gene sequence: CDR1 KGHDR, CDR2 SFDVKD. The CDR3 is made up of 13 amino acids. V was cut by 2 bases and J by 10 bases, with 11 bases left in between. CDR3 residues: CATSDSFGDEQFF. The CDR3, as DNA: TGTGCCACCAGTGATTCTTTCGGGGACGAGCAGTTCTTC.

In DNA form, the CDR3 reads TGTGCCAGCAGTTATGAGGGGGGAGCCTACAATGAGCAGTTCTTC. Its protein product is CASSYEGGAYNEQFF. The chain employs TRBV6-2 or TRBV6-3 and TRBJ2-1; tentatively, D is TRBD1 or TRBD2 (6 bases each). The germline V gene has CDR1 MNHEY and CDR2 SVGEGT. V dropped 3 bases and J dropped 2 bases, with 11 bases sitting between them. The CDR3 is made up of 15 amino acids.

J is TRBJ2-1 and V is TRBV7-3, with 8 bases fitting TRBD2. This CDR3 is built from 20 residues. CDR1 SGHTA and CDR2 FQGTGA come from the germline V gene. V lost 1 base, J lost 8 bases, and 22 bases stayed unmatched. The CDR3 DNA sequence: TGTGCCAGCAGCTTAATACCAACTCGGGGGCAAGCGGGAGCCCTGGATGAGCAGTTCTTC. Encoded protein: CASSLIPTRGQAGALDEQFF.

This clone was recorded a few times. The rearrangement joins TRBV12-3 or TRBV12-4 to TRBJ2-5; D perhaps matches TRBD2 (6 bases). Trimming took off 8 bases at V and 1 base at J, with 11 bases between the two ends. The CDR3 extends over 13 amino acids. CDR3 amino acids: CASRGGAQETQYF. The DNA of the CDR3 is TGTGCCAGCCGTGGAGGGGCCCAAGAGACCCAGTACTTC.

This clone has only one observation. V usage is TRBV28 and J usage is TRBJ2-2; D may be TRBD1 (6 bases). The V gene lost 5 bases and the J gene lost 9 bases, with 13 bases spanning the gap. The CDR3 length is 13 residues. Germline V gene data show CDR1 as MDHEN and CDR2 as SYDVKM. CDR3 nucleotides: TGTGCCAGCAGTCACCAGGGGATCCGGGAGCTGTTTTTT. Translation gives CASSHQGIRELFF. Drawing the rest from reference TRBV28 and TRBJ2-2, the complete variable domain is DVKVTQSSRYLVKRTGEKVFLECVQDMDHENMFWYRQDPGLGLRLIYFSYDVKMKEKGDIPEGYSVSREKKERFSLILESASTNQTSMYLCASSHQGIRELFFGEGSRLTVL.

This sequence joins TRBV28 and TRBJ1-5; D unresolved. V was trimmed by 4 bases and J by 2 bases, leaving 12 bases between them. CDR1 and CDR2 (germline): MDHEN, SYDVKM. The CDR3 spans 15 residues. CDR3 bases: TGTGCCAGCAGTTCCCCTTACCGGGGCAATCAGCCCCAGCATTTT. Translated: CASSSPYRGNQPQHF. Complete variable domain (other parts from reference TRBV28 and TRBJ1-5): DVKVTQSSRYLVKRTGEKVFLECVQDMDHENMFWYRQDPGLGLRLIYFSYDVKMKEKGDIPEGYSVSREKKERFSLILESASTNQTSMYLCASSSPYRGNQPQHFGDGTRLSIL.

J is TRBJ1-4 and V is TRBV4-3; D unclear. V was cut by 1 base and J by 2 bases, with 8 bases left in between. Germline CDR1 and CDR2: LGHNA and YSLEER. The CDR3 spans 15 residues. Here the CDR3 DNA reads TGCGCCAGCAGCCAAGTGGGCGGGACTAATGAAAAACTGTTTTTT. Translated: CASSQVGGTNEKLFF.

CDR3 in amino acids: CASSKAWPGNTIYF. DNA for the CDR3: TGTGCCAGCAGCAAAGCGTGGCCTGGAAACACCATATATTTT. This chain uses TRBV21-1 with TRBJ1-3; the DNA was not used to check the table's D call, TRBD1. TRBV21-1 represents a pseudogene. This CDR3 spans 14 amino acids.

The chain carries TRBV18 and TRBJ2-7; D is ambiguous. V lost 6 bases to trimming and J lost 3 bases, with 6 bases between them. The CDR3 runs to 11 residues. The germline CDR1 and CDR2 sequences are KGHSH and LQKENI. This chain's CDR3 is CASSSDYEQYF. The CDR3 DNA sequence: TGTGCCAGCTCGTCGGACTACGAGCAGTACTTC.

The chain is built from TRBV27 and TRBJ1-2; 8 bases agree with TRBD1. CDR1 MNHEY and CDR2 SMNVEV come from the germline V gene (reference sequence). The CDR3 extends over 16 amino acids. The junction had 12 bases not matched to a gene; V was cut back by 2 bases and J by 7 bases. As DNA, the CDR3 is TGTGCCAGCAGTTTAGGAAGGGGACAGGCCAAGCGTGGCTACACCTTC. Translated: CASSLGRGQAKRGYTF.

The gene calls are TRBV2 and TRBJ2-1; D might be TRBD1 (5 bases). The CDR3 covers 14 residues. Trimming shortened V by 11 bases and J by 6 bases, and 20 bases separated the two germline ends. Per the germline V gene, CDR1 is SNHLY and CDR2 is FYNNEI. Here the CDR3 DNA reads TGTGCCGTAAAGCAGGGCCGCATTCGCAATGAGCAGTTCTTC. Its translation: CAVKQGRIRNEQFF. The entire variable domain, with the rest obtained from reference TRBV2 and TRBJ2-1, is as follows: EPEVTQTPSHQVTQMGQEVILRCVPISNHLYFYWYRQILGQKVEFLVSFYNNEISEKSEIFDDQFSVERPDGSNFTLKIRSTKLEDSAMYFCAVKQGRIRNEQFFGPGTRLTVL.

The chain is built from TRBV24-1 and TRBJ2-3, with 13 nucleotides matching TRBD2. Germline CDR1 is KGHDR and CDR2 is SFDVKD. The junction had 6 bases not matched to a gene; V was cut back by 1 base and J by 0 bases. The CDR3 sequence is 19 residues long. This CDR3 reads CATSDFGTSGTLSTDTQYF. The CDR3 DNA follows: TGTGCCACCAGTGATTTCGGGACTAGCGGGACTCTAAGCACAGATACGCAGTATTTT.

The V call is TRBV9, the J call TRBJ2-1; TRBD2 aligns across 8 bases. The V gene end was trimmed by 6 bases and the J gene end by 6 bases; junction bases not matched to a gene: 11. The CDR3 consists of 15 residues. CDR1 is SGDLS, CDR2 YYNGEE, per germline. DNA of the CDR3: TGTGCCAGCAACCCGGGAGGGAGACTTGGCAATGAGCAGTTCTTC. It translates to CASNPGGRLGNEQFF.

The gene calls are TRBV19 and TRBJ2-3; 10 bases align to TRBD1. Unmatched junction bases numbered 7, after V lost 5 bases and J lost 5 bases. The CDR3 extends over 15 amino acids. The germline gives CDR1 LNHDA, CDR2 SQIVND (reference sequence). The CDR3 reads CASSASGQGKDTQYF. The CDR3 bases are TGTGCCAGTAGTGCCTCGGGACAGGGGAAAGATACGCAGTATTTT. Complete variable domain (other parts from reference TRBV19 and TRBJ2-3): DGGITQSPKYLFRKEGQNVTLSCEQNLNHDAMYWYRQDPGQGLRLIYYSQIVNDFQKGDIAEGYSVSREKKESFPLTVTSAQKNPTAFYLCASSASGQGKDTQYFGPGTRLTVL.

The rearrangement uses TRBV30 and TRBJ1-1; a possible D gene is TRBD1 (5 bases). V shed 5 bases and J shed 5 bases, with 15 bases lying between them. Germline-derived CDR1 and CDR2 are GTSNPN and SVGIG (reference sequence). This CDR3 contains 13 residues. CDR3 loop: CAWGRRGGTEAFF. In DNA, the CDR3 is TGTGCCTGGGGGCGACGGGGGGGTACTGAAGCTTTCTTT.

Here the CDR3 DNA reads TGTGCCAGCAGCTTAGCGTTGGGACGAGGAGAGCAGTACTTC. The encoded protein is CASSLALGRGEQYF. V and J are TRBV7-8 and TRBJ2-7; TRBD1 or TRBD2 may be the D gene (5 bases each). The CDR3 contains 14 residues. Germline CDR1 reads SGHVS; CDR2 reads FQNEAQ. Trimming stripped 0 bases from V and 7 bases from J, with 13 bases between.

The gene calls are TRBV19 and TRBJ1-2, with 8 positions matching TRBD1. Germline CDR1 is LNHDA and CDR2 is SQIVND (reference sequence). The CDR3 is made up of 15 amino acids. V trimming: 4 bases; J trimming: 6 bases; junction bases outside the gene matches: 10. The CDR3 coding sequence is TGTGCCAGTAGTAACCAGCGACAGGGGATGGATGGCTACACCTTC. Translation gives CASSNQRQGMDGYTF.

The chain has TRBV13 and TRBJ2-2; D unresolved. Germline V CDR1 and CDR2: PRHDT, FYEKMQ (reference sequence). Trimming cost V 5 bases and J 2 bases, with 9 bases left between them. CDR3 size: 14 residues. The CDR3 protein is CASSPEVNTGELFF. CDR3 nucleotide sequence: TGTGCCAGCAGCCCCGAGGTTAACACCGGGGAGCTGTTTTTT.

CDR3 protein: CASSVRDPVGYTF. The CDR3 DNA follows: TGTGCCAGCAGTGTCCGGGACCCAGTTGGCTACACCTTC. J is TRBJ1-2 and V is TRBV28, with D perhaps TRBD1 (5 bases). The V and J ends lost 5 bases and 7 bases respectively, with 14 bases between them. The CDR3 length is 13 residues. Germline V lookup: CDR1 MDHEN, CDR2 SYDVKM.

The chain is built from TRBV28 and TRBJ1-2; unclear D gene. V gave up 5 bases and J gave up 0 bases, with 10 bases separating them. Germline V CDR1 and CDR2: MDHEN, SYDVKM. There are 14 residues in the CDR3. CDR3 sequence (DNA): TGTGCCAGCAGTACCAGAAGGGCTAACTATGGCTACACCTTC. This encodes CASSTRRANYGYTF.

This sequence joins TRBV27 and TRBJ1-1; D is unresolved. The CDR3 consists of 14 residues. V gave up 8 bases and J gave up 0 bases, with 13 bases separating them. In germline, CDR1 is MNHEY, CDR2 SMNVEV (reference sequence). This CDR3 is CASGRWSMNTEAFF. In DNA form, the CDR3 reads TGTGCCAGCGGCCGTTGGAGCATGAACACTGAAGCTTTCTTT.

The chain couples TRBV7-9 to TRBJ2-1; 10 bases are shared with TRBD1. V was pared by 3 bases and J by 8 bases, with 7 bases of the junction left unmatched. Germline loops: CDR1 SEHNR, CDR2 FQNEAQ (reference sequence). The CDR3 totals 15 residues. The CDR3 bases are TGTGCCAGCAGCTTTCTCCGGGACAGGGGTCATGAGCAGTTCTTC. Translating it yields CASSFLRDRGHEQFF.

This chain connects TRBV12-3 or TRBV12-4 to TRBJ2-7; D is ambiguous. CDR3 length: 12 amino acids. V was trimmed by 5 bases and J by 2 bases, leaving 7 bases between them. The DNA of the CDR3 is TGTGCCAGCAGTCTCGGTGCCTACGAGCAGTACTTC. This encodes CASSLGAYEQYF.